The T cell receptor beta chain described here comes from a study of cytomegalovirus exposure and HLA in healthy donors. As regards this clone: Its antigen is unidentified.

V lost 2 bases and J 2 bases, leaving 13 bases between the germline ends. CDR3 length: 17 amino acids. Germline-derived CDR1 and CDR2 are KGHSH and LQKENI. The PCR had 60 Vbeta and 13 Jbeta primers. Clones were read by immunoSEQ multiplex PCR, and TCRdb kept only the in-frame ones, dropping some. This sample has more than 150,000 clones, with around 80% found just once. Study-level results: TRBV6-2, TRBV6-3 and other indistinguishable V segments were excluded. In a later analysis, several top co-occurrence clusters appeared linked to parvovirus B19, influenza, CMV and Epstein-Barr virus. Within an earlier analysis, most TCR beta V segments proved productive either about 87% or about 30% of the time.

The sample comprised PBMCs. The genes are TRBV18 and TRBJ2-6; the D gene is possibly TRBD2 (7 bases). This TCR was recovered from a woman in her late teens or twenties in good health and CMV-seronegative. CDR3 sequence: CASSPSGGRPGANVLTF. DNA of the CDR3: TGTGCCAGCTCACCATCCGGGGGGCGTCCTGGGGCCAACGTCCTGACTTTC.